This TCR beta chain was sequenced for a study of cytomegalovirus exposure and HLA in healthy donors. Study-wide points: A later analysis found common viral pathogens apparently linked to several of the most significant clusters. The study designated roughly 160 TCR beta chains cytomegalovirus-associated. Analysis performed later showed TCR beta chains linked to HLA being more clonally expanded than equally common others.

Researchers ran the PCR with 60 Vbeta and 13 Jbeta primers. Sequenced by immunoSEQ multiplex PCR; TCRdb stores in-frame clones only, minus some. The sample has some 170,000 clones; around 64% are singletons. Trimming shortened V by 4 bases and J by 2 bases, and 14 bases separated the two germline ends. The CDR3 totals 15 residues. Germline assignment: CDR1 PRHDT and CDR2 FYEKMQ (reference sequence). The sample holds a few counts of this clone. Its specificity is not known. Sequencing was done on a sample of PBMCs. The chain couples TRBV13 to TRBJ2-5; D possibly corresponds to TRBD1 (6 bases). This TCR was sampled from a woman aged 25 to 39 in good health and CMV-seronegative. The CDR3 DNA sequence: TGTGCCAGCAGCTCCCGACAGGAGAATCAAGAGACCCAGTACTTC. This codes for CASSSRQENQETQYF.